This TCR beta chain derives from a study of cytomegalovirus exposure and HLA in healthy donors. CDR1 KGHSH and CDR2 LQKENI come from the germline V gene. The CDR3 sequence is 16 residues long. V was clipped by 2 bases and J by 0 bases, with 11 bases between them. The primer mix had 60 Vbeta and 13 Jbeta primers. Method: immunoSEQ multiplex PCR; TCRdb's copy keeps in-frame clones and lacks some. The data contain about 150,000 clones, around 82% of them seen just once; the ten biggest clones take up under 8%. The sequence derives from a woman in her forties or fifties in good health and CMV-seropositive. This rearrangement joins TRBV18 to TRBJ2-1; no firm D call. Sequencing used PBMCs. The CDR3 is CASSPVDKSSYNEQFF. The CDR3 DNA is TGTGCCAGCTCACCAGTCGACAAGAGCTCCTACAATGAGCAGTTCTTC.